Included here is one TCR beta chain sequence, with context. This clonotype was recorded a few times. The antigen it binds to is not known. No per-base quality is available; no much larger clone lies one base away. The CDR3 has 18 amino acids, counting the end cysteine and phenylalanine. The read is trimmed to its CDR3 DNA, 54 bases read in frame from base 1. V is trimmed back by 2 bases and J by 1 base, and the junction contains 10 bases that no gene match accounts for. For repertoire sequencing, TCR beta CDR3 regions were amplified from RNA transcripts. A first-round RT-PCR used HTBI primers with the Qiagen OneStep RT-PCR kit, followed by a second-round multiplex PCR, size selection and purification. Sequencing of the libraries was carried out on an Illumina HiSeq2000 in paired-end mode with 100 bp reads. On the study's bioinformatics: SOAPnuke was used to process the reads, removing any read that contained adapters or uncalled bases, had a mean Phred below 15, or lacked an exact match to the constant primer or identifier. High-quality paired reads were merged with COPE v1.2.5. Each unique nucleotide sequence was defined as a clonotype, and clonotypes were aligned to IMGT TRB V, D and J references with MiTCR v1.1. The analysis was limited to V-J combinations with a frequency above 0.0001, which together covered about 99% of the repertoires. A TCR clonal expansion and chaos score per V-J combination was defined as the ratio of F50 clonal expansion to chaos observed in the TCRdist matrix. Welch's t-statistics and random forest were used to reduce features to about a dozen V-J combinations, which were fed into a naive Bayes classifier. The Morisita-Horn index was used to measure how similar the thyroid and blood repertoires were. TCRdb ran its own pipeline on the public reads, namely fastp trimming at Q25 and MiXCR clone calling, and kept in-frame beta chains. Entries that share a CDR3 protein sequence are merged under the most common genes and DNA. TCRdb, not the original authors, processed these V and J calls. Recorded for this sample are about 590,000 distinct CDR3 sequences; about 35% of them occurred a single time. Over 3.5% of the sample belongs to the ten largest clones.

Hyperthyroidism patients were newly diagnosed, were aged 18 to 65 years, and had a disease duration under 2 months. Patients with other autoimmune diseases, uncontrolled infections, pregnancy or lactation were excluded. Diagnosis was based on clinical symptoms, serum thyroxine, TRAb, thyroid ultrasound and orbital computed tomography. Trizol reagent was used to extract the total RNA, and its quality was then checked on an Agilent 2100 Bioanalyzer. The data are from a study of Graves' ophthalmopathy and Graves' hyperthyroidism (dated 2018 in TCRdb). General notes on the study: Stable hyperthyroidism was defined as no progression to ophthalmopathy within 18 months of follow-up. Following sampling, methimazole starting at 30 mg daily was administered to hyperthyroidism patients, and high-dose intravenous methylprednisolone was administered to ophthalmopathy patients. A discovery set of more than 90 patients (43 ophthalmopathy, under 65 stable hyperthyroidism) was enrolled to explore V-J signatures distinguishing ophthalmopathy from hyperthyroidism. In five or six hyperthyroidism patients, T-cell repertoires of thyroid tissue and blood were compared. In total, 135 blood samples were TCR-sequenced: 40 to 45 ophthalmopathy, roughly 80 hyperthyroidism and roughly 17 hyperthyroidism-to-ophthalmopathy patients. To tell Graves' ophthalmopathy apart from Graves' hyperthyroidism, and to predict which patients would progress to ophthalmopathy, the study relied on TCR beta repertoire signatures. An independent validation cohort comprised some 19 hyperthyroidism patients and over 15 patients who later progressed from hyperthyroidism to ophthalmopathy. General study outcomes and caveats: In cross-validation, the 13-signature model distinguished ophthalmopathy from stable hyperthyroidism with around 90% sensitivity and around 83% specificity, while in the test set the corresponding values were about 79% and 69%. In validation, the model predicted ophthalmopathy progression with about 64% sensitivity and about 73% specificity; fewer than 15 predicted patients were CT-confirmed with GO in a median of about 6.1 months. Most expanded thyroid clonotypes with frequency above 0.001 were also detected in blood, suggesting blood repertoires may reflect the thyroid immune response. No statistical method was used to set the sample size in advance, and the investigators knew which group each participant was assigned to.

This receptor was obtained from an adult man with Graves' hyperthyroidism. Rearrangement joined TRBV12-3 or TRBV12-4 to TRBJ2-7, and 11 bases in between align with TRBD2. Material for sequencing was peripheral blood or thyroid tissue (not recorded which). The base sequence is TGTGCCAGCAGTTTAAGGGGGCCGGCTAGCGGGGGGTCCTACGAGCAGTACTTC. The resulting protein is CASSLRGPASGGSYEQYF.